These 23 T cell receptor beta chains share one sample of origin, sequenced in a study of identical twins. TCRdb fed the 5' RACE reads into MiXCR, producing one record per CDR3 protein. The table lists some 500,000 distinct CDR3 sequences, over 8.5% of them singletons. These data were also reused for a study on yellow fever vaccine responses in identical twins.

What was sequenced was PBMCs. The source of these receptors is a woman younger than 30 in good health.

This clonotype showed up just a few times. The chain links TRBV12-3 or TRBV12-4 to TRBJ2-7, with 12 bases identical to TRBD2. CDR3 size: 15 residues. V was pared by 3 bases and J by 4 bases, with 4 bases of the junction left unmatched. The chain's CDR3 is CASSFGTSGRYEQYF. Written as DNA, the CDR3 is TGTGCCAGCAGTTTCGGAACTAGCGGGAGGTACGAGCAGTACTTC.

This clonotype was picked up a small number of times. The V and J genes are TRBV12-3 or TRBV12-4 and TRBJ2-5; D perhaps matches TRBD2 (5 bases). The germline V and J ends were trimmed by 0 bases and 14 bases, with 13 bases remaining between them. The CDR3 has 12 amino acids. CDR3 coding DNA: TGTGCCAGCAGTTTAGCGGGAGAGAGCCTTTACTTC. Translating gives CASSLAGESLYF.

This rearrangement joins TRBV6-2 or TRBV6-3 to TRBJ2-1; D unresolved. The CDR3 sequence is 16 residues long. Trimming took off 4 bases at V and 0 bases at J, with 13 bases between the two ends. The V gene's germline CDR1 is MNHEY and CDR2 SVGEGT. The CDR3 loop is CASSSDTVSSYNEQFF. In nucleotides, the CDR3 is TGTGCCAGCAGTTCCGACACGGTTAGCTCCTACAATGAGCAGTTCTTC.

This clonotype has a handful of counts. The chain employs TRBV6-1 and TRBJ1-5; 7 nucleotides agree with TRBD1. Germline V lookup: CDR1 MNHNS, CDR2 SASEGT. Trimming removed 6 bases from V and 8 bases from J; junction bases left unmatched: 13. This CDR3 is built from 15 residues. The CDR3 DNA reads TGTGCCAGCAGGCCGTCCGGGACAGCAATCGAGCCCCAGCATTTT. Translation gives CASRPSGTAIEPQHF.

This clonotype showed up many times. The rearrangement links TRBV4-2 to TRBJ1-2, with TRBD1 as a possible D gene (5 bases). The CDR3 is made up of 16 amino acids. The V end was cut by 0 bases, the J end by 1 base, with 12 bases between. CDR1 and CDR2 from the germline V gene are LGHNA and YNFKEQ. The CDR3 bases are TGTGCCAGCAGCCAAGATCCTGGACATCTTAACTATGGCTACACCTTC. Its translation is CASSQDPGHLNYGYTF.

This clonotype was counted many times. The J gene is TRBJ2-1, the V gene TRBV28, with D tentatively TRBD1 or TRBD2 (5 bases each). The CDR3 loop spans 15 amino acids. Germline V lookup: CDR1 MDHEN, CDR2 SYDVKM. V was trimmed by 5 bases and J by 4 bases, leaving 15 bases between them. Written as DNA, the CDR3 is TGTGCCAGCAGTCCCCCCGGGGCGGCGTACAATGAGCAGTTCTTC. Amino acid sequence: CASSPPGAAYNEQFF.

This clonotype was counted at least ten times. This chain uses TRBV7-2 with TRBJ2-1, with TRBD1 as a possible D gene (5 bases). V lost 5 bases and J 12 bases, leaving 23 bases between the germline ends. The CDR3 length is 15 residues. Germline V CDR1 and CDR2: SGHTA, FQGNSA. CDR3 residues: CASSPYGSGLQAQFF. Written as DNA, the CDR3 is TGTGCCAGCAGCCCATATGGCTCAGGGCTCCAGGCGCAGTTCTTC.

This clonotype was counted only a few times. V and J are TRBV3-1 and TRBJ2-7, with D hard to call. The CDR3 is made up of 13 amino acids. Germline V gene data show CDR1 as LGHDT and CDR2 as YNNKEL (reference sequence). The V and J ends lost 1 base and 5 bases respectively, with 9 bases between them. CDR3 region: CASSQGIRNEQYF. CDR3 coding DNA: TGTGCCAGCAGCCAAGGAATTCGAAACGAGCAGTACTTC.

This clonotype has a count of ten or more. V gene TRBV12-3 or TRBV12-4 combines with J gene TRBJ2-5, with 11 nucleotides matching TRBD2. The CDR3 loop spans 16 amino acids. Losses at the gene ends were 7 bases for V and 7 bases for J; bases not matched to a gene: 14. The CDR3 loop reads CASTPQGLAALGTQYF. Here the CDR3 DNA reads TGTGCCAGCACCCCCCAGGGACTAGCGGCACTTGGGACCCAGTACTTC.

Only a few counts were recorded for this clonotype. The chain has TRBV4-3 and TRBJ2-7, with TRBD2 matching over 10 bases. Trimming at V came to 1 base and at J to 4 bases, leaving 4 bases not matched to a gene. Germline CDR1 reads LGHNA; CDR2 reads YSLEER. The CDR3 has 15 amino acids. The CDR3 nucleotides are TGCGCCAGCAGCCAAGTGGCTAGCGGGAGTTACGAGCAGTACTTC. Amino acids: CASSQVASGSYEQYF.

At least ten counts were recorded for this clonotype. The chain has TRBV5-6 and TRBJ1-1; D is possibly TRBD1 (5 bases). V was clipped by 8 bases and J by 7 bases, with 21 bases between them. Looked up from germline, CDR1 is SGHDT and CDR2 is YYEEEE. The CDR3 sequence is 14 residues long. DNA for the CDR3: TGTGCCAGTACACATATCGGGGGAACAGGTGAAGCTTTCTTT. It yields the protein CASTHIGGTGEAFF.

This clonotype was counted at least ten times. This chain joins TRBV24-1 and TRBJ2-3; perhaps TRBD2 as D (6 bases). V shed 2 bases and J shed 2 bases, with 10 bases lying between them. CDR3 length: 15 amino acids. Germline-derived CDR1 and CDR2 are KGHDR and SFDVKD. The CDR3 DNA is TGTGCCACCAGTGATTACGGGACTGACACAGATACGCAGTATTTT. It codes for CATSDYGTDTDTQYF.

The V gene is TRBV6-1, the J gene TRBJ1-6; D perhaps matches TRBD1 (6 bases). The CDR3 length is 15 residues. Germline V gene data show CDR1 as MNHNS and CDR2 as SASEGT. Trimming left V 8 bases short and J 0 bases short, with 11 bases between. CDR3 region: CASYRESSYNSPLHF. CDR3 coding DNA: TGTGCCAGCTACAGGGAAAGCTCCTATAATTCACCCCTCCACTTT.

At least ten counts were recorded for this clonotype. The V and J genes are TRBV12-3 or TRBV12-4 and TRBJ1-2; perhaps TRBD1 as D (6 bases). V was cut by 0 bases and J by 7 bases, with 18 bases left in between. CDR3 size: 16 residues. CDR3 nucleotides: TGTGCCAGCAGTTTAGCAACACTCAGGGGCCACGGTGGCTACACCTTC. Translated, it gives CASSLATLRGHGGYTF.

The chain employs TRBV29-1 and TRBJ1-2; possible D gene TRBD1, 5 bases. This CDR3 contains 11 residues. Germline CDR1 reads SQVTM; CDR2 reads ANQGSEA. V was pared by 7 bases and J by 5 bases, with 11 bases between. CDR3 in amino acids: CSGRGPYGYTF. For the CDR3, the DNA is TGCAGCGGGAGGGGTCCTTATGGCTACACCTTC.

This clonotype appeared many times. The V and J genes are TRBV5-6 and TRBJ2-3; 7 bases map to TRBD2. CDR3 length equals 14 residues. Germline V CDR1 and CDR2: SGHDT, YYEEEE. After removal of 1 base from V and 5 bases from J, the junction contained 4 bases not matched to a gene. The CDR3 coding sequence is TGTGCCAGCAGCTTGTACGGGGGGATAGATACGCAGTATTTT. Its translation: CASSLYGGIDTQYF. The variable domain in full, completed from reference TRBV5-6 and TRBJ2-3, reads DAGVTQSPTHLIKTRGQQVTLRCSPKSGHDTVSWYQQALGQGPQFIFQYYEEEERQRGNFPDRFSGHQFPNYSSELNVNALLLGDSALYLCASSLYGGIDTQYFGPGTRLTVL.

The chain couples TRBV29-1 to TRBJ2-1; D perhaps matches TRBD1 (6 bases). The germline gives CDR1 SQVTM, CDR2 ANQGSEA. This CDR3 is 13 amino acids long. V was trimmed by 3 bases and J by 4 bases, leaving 10 bases between them. Written as DNA, the CDR3 is TGCAGCGTTGAGGGGGCGGAGTACAATGAGCAGTTCTTC. The encoded protein is CSVEGAEYNEQFF.

In this sample, this clonotype turned up many times. V usage is TRBV6-1 and J usage is TRBJ1-1; the D gene is possibly TRBD1 (5 bases). Germline V lookup: CDR1 MNHNS, CDR2 SASEGT. The CDR3 extends over 16 amino acids. Trimming pared 6 bases from V and 0 bases from J, leaving 17 bases between. CDR3 bases: TGTGCCAGCAGCCCAACACCGGGACGGGTGAACACTGAAGCTTTCTTT. Its protein is CASSPTPGRVNTEAFF.

This clonotype was found once. The rearrangement joins TRBV2 to TRBJ2-6; D uncertain. The CDR3 is 14 residues long. The germline CDR1 and CDR2 sequences are SNHLY and FYNNEI. The ends were cut back, 8 bases at V and 4 bases at J, with 12 bases in the middle. This CDR3 reads CASGPSLGANVLTF. CDR3 in DNA: TGTGCCAGCGGACCCAGTCTCGGGGCCAACGTCCTGACTTTC.

This chain connects TRBV12-3 or TRBV12-4 to TRBJ1-5; 7 bases fit TRBD1. V shed 6 bases, J shed 2 bases, and the junction held 7 bases outside the gene matches. This CDR3 region has 15 residues. The CDR3 loop reads CASSYDRVGNQPQHF. The CDR3 DNA follows: TGTGCCAGCAGCTACGACAGGGTAGGCAATCAGCCCCAGCATTTT.

In its sample, this clonotype was seen many times. V gene TRBV7-2 combines with J gene TRBJ2-2, with D possibly TRBD2 on 5 matching bases. In germline, CDR1 is SGHTA, CDR2 FQGNSA. This CDR3 has 15 residues. Trimming stripped 4 bases from V and 6 bases from J, with 15 bases between. The CDR3 nucleotides are TGTGCCAGCAGCTCCCGGGTAGCGTGGCCCGGGGAGCTGTTTTTT. Protein product: CASSSRVAWPGELFF.

The rearrangement joins TRBV18 to TRBJ2-3; D is tentatively TRBD1 or TRBD2 (5 bases each). V was cut by 0 bases and J by 2 bases, with 12 bases left in between. Germline V gene data show CDR1 as KGHSH and CDR2 as LQKENI. CDR3 length equals 16 residues. CDR3 amino acids: CASSPPWDGITDTQYF. The CDR3 region has the DNA TGTGCCAGCTCACCACCGTGGGACGGCATCACAGATACGCAGTATTTT.

The V call is TRBV21-1, the J call TRBJ1-2. TRBV21-1 is a pseudogene segment. This CDR3 has 13 residues. CDR3 in amino acids: CASSKHGGKGYTF. CDR3 DNA: TGTGCCAGCAGCAAACACGGAGGGAAAGGCTACACCTTC.